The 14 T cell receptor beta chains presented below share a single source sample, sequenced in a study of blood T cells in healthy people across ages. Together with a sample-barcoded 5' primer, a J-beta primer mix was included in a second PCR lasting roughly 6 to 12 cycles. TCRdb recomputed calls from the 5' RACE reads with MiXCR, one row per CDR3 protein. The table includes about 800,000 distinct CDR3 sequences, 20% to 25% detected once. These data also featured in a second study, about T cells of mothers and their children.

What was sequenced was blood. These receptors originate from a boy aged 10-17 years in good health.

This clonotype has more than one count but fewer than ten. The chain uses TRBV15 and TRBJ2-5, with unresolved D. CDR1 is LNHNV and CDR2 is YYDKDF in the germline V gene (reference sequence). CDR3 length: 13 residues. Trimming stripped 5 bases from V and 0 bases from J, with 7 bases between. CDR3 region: CATSVQYQETQYF. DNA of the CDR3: TGTGCCACCAGCGTACAGTACCAAGAGACCCAGTACTTC.

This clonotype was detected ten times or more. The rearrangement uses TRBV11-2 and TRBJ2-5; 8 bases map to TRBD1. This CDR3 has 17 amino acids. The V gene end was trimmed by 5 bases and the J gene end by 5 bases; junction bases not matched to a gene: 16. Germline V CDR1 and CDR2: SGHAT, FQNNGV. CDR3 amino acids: CASSPEWGGQGLETQYF. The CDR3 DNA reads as TGTGCCAGCAGCCCGGAATGGGGAGGACAGGGTCTCGAGACCCAGTACTTC.

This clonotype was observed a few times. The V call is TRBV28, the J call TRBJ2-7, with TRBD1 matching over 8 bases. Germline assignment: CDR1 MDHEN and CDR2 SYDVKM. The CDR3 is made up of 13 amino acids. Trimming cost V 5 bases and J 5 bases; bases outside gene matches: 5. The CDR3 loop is CASSLTGDNEQYF. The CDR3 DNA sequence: TGTGCCAGCAGTCTGACAGGGGACAACGAGCAGTACTTC.

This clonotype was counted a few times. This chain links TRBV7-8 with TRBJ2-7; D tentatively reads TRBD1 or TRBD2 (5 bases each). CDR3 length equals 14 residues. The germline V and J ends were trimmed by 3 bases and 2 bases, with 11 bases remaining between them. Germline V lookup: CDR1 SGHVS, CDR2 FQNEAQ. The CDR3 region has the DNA TGTGCCAGCAGCTTTTTCGGGGCCCCCTACGAGCAGTACTTC. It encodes CASSFFGAPYEQYF.

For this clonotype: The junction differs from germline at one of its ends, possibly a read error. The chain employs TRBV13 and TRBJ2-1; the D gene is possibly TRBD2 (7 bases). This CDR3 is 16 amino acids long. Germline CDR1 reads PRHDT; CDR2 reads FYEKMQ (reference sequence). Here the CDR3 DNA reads TGCGCCAGCAGAAAGAGTCGGGGGGCGGGAGCCAATGAGCAGTTCTTC. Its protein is CASRKSRGAGANEQFF.

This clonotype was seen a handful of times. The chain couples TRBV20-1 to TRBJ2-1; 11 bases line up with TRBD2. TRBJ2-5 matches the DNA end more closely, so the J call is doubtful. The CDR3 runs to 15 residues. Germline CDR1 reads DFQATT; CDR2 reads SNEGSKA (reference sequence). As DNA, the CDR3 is TGCAGTGCTAGACTGGGACTAGCGGCCGGCGCGACCCAGTACTTC. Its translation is CSARLGLAAGATQYF.

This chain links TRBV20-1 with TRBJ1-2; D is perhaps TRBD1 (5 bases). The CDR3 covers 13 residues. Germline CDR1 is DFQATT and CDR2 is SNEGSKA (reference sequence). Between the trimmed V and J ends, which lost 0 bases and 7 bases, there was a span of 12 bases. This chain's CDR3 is CSARDLGVGGYTF. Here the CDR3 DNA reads TGCAGTGCTAGAGATCTAGGGGTTGGTGGCTACACCTTC.

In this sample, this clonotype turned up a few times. CDR3 DNA sequence: TGCAGCTGCCAGGGGCTCACTGAAGCTTTCTTT. It translates to CSCQGLTEAFF. This chain links TRBV29-1 with TRBJ1-1, with TRBD1 as a possible D gene (6 bases). Looked up from germline, CDR1 is SQVTM and CDR2 is ANQGSEA. The CDR3 consists of 11 residues. The ends were cut back, 8 bases at V and 4 bases at J, with 11 bases in the middle.

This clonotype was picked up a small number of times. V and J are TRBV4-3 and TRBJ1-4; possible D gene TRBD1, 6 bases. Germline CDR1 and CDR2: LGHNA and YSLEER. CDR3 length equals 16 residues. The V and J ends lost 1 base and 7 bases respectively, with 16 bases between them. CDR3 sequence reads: CASSQVRGGAGEKLFF. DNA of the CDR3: TGCGCCAGCAGCCAAGTTCGTGGGGGCGCGGGTGAAAAACTGTTTTTT.

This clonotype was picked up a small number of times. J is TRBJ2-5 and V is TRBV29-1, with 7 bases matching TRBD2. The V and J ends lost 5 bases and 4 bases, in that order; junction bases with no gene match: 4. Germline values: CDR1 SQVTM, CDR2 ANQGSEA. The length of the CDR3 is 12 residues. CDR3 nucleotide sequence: TGCAGCGTTTGGACTAGTTTAGAGACCCAGTACTTC. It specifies CSVWTSLETQYF.

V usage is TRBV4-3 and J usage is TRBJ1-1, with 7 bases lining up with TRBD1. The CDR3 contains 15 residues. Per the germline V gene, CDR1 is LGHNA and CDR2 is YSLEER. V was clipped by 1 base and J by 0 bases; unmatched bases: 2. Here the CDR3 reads CASSQVQGVNTEAFF. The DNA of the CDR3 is TGCGCCAGCAGCCAAGTGCAGGGGGTGAACACTGAAGCTTTCTTT.

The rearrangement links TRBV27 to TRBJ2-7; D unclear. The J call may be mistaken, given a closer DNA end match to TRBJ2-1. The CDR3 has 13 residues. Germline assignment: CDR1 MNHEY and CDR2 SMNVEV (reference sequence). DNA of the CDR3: TGTGCCAGCAGCGGTGTTGAATACAATGAGCAGTTCTTC. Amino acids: CASSGVEYNEQFF.

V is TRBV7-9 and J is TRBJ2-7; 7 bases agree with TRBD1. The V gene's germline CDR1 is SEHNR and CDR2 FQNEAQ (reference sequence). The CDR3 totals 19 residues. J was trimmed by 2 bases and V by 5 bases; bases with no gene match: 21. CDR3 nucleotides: TGTGCCAGCAGCCCACGATCACCGATAAAGGGGGCGCGGGCCTACGAGCAGTACTTC. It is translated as CASSPRSPIKGARAYEQYF.

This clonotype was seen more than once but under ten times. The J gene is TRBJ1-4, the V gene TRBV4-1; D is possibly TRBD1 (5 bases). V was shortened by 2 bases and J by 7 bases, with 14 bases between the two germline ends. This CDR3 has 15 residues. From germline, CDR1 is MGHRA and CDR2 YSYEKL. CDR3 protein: CASSQPRDRAEKLFF. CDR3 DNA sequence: TGCGCCAGCAGCCAACCTAGGGACCGAGCTGAAAAACTGTTTTTT.